Below, one T cell receptor beta chain is given with its context. The antigen is not known. This entry comes from a study of T cell responses to AZD1222 COVID-19 vaccine. Whole-study findings and limits: Recipients of two AZD1222 doses showed rising Spike-specific TCR breadth and depth.

J lost 7 bases, V lost 3 bases, and 5 bases had no gene match. The CDR3 covers 14 residues. Germline V gives CDR1 SGHTA, CDR2 FQGNSA. The assay was immunoSEQ multiplex PCR, and TCRdb's table has in-frame clones only and misses some. The sample has 100,000 to 120,000 clones; roughly 89% are singletons. The sequence was collected from an adult who received the AZD1222 COVID-19 vaccine. The sequences come from peripheral blood, collected 28 days after the second AZD1222 dose. J is TRBJ2-5 and V is TRBV7-2; TRBD2 aligns across 10 bases. DNA of the CDR3: TGTGCCAGCAGCTTCCCTAGCGGGAGAGTGACCCAGTACTTC. It is translated as CASSFPSGRVTQYF.